This TCR beta chain was captured in a study of T cells after yellow fever vaccination. The V end lost 5 bases, the J end lost 4 bases, and 14 bases lay between the germline ends. The CDR3 has 14 residues. Per the germline V gene, CDR1 is SGHVS and CDR2 is FNYEAQ. This clonotype was seen a few times. Universal primer sites and UMIs were introduced during 5'RACE template-switching synthesis of TCR cDNA. In TCRdb, the 5' RACE reads were re-called with MiXCR into one record per CDR3 protein. The sample carries 620,000 or so distinct CDR3 sequences, roughly an eighth recorded once. The sample in question was PBMCs, obtained on the day of the yellow fever booster vaccination. The clonotype comes from a man under 40 who received the YFV17D yellow fever vaccine. This chain links TRBV7-6 with TRBJ1-1; the D is unclear. The CDR3 reads CASSTGPARTEAFF. Written as DNA, the CDR3 is TGTGCCAGCAGCACGGGCCCGGCCCGCACTGAAGCTTTCTTT.